This entry concerns a single TCR beta chain. What it recognizes is unknown. Using immunoSEQ multiplex PCR, the repertoire was profiled, and TCRdb retains in-frame clones only, with some absent. The table has over 110,000 clones, roughly 90% seen once. This entry belongs to a study of T cell responses to AZD1222 COVID-19 vaccine. Notes on the study in general: Females outnumbered males among donors, who were mostly white British; clonal diversity was possibly underestimated. Reportedly, nearly half of unique spike TCRs recognized epitopes outside B.1.351/B.1.1.7 mutations. After the peak T cell response, and only then, were repertoires sampled. Spike-specific TCR breadth and depth rose after two AZD1222 doses.

The sample was peripheral blood, taken 28 days after the second AZD1222 dose. The sequence was obtained from an adult who received the AZD1222 COVID-19 vaccine.

CDR3: CCPKGGKTQYF. For the CDR3, the DNA is TGCTGCCCAAAAGGGGGCAAGACCCAGTACTTC. The chain recombines TRBV20-1 with TRBJ2-5, with 7 bases fitting TRBD1. The germline V gene has CDR1 DFQATT and CDR2 SNEGSKA (reference sequence). CDR3 size: 11 residues.